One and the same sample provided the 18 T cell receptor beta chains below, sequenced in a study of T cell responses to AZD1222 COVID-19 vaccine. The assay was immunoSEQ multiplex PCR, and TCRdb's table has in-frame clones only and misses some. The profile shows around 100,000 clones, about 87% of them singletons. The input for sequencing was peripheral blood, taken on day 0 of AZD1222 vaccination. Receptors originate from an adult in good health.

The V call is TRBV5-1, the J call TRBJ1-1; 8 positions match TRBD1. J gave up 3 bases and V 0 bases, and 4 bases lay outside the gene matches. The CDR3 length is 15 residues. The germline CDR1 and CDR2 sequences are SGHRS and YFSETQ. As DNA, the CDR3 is TGCGCCAGCAGCTTGGAGCAGGGGGCATACACTGAAGCTTTCTTT. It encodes CASSLEQGAYTEAFF. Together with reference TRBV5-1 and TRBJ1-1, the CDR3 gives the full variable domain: KAGVTQTPRYLIKTRGQQVTLSCSPISGHRSVSWYQQTPGQGLQFLFEYFSETQRNKGNFPGRFSGRQFSNSRSEMNVSTLELGDSALYLCASSLEQGAYTEAFFGQGTRLTVV.

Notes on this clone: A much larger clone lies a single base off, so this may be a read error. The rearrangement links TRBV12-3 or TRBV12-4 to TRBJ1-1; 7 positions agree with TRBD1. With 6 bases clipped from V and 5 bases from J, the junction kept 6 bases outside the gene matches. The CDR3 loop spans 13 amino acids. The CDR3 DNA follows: TGTGCCAGCAGCCCCCAGGGGGGAACTGAAGCTTTCTTT. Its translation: CASSPQGGTEAFF.

The CDR3 loop reads CASSLSRGLGEKLFF. In nucleotides, the CDR3 is TGTGCCAGCAGTTTATCGCGGGGGTTGGGGGAAAAACTGTTTTTT. The rearrangement uses TRBV27 and TRBJ1-4; D is possibly TRBD1 (5 bases). Germline CDR1 is MNHEY and CDR2 is SMNVEV (reference sequence). This CDR3 spans 15 amino acids. Trimming left V 0 bases short and J 8 bases short, with 13 bases between.

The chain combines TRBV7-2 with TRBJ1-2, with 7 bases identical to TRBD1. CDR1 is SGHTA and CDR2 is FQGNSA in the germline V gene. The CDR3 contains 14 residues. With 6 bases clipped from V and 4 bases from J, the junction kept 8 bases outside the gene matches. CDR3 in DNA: TGTGCCAGCAGTCCTACTACAGGGGCCTATGGCTACACCTTC. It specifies CASSPTTGAYGYTF.

The CDR3 sequence is CSVTGPGGTEAFF. The CDR3 DNA reads TGCAGCGTGACCGGGCCTGGGGGCACTGAAGCTTTCTTT. The chain combines TRBV29-1 with TRBJ1-1; possible D gene TRBD1, 5 bases. The CDR3 consists of 13 residues. CDR1 is SQVTM and CDR2 is ANQGSEA in the germline V gene. V was shortened by 6 bases and J by 4 bases, with 15 bases between the two germline ends.

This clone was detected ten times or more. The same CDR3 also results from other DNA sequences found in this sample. The CDR3: CASSYRGQGNYGYTF. In DNA, the CDR3 is TGTGCCAGCAGTTACCGCGGACAGGGCAACTATGGCTACACCTTC. The chain links TRBV6-5 to TRBJ1-2, with TRBD1 identical over 8 bases. The trim removed 2 bases at V and 2 bases at J, leaving 4 bases unmatched. The CDR3 is made up of 15 amino acids. Germline CDR1 MNHEY, CDR2 SVGAGI.

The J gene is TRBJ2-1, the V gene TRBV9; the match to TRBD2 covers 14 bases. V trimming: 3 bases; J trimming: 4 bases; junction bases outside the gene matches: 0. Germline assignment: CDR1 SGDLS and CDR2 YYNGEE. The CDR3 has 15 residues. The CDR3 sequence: CASSGTSGGYNEQFF. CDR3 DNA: TGTGCCAGCAGCGGGACTAGCGGGGGGTACAATGAGCAGTTCTTC.

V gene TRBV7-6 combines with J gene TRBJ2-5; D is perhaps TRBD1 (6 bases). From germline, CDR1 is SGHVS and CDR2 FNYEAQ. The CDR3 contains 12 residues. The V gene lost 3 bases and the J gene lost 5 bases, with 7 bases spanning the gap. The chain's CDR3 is CASSFQGETQYF. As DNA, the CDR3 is TGTGCCAGCAGCTTCCAGGGGGAGACCCAGTACTTC.

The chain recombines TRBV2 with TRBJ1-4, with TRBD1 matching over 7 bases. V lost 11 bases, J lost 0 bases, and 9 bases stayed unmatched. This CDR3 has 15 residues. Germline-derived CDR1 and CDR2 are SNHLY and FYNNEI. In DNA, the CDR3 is TGTGCCGGACACCGGGACAGAACAACTAATGAAAAACTGTTTTTT. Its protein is CAGHRDRTTNEKLFF.

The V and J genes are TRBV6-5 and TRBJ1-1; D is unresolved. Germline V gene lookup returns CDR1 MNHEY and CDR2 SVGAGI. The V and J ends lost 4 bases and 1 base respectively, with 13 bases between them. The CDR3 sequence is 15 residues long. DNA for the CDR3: TGTGCCAGCAGTTCCCCGCACATGGGGAACACTGAAGCTTTCTTT. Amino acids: CASSSPHMGNTEAFF.

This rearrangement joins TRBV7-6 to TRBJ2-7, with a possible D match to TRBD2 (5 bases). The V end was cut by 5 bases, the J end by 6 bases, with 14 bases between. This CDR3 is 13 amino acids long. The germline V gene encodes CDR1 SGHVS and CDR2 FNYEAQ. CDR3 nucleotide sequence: TGTGCCAGCAGCCCTTCCTCCGGGGTCGAGCAGTACTTC. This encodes CASSPSSGVEQYF.

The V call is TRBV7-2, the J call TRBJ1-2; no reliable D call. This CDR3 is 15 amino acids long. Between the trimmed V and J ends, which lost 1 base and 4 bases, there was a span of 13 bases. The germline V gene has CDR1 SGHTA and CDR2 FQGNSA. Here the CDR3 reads CASSLGFWGSYGYTF. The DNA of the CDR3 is TGTGCCAGCAGCTTAGGGTTTTGGGGAAGCTATGGCTACACCTTC.

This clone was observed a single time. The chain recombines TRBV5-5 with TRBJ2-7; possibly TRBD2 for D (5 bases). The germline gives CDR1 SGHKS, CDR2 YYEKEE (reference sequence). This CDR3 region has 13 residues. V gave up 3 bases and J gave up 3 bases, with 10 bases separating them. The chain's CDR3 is CASSSRTVYEQYF. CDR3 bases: TGTGCCAGCAGCTCTAGGACTGTCTACGAGCAGTACTTC.

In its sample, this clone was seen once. The CDR3 reads CASSEASGNTGELFF. For the CDR3, the DNA is TGTGCCAGCTCTGAGGCTAGCGGGAACACCGGGGAGCTGTTTTTT. This chain uses TRBV18 with TRBJ2-2, with 7 bases aligning to TRBD2. From germline, CDR1 is KGHSH and CDR2 LQKENI. The CDR3 sequence is 15 residues long. Unmatched junction bases numbered 5, after V lost 6 bases and J lost 1 base. Full variable domain (rest looked up from reference TRBV18 and TRBJ2-2): NAGVMQNPRHLVRRRGQEARLRCSPMKGHSHVYWYRQLPEEGLKFMVYLQKENIIDESGMPKERFSAEFPKEGPSILRIQQVVRGDSAAYFCASSEASGNTGELFFGEGSRLTVL.

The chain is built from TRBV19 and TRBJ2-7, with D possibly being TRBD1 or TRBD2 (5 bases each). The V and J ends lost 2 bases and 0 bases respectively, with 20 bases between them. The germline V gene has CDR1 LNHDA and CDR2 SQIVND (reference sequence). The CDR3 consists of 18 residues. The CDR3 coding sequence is TGTGCCAGTAGTATAAAGCTAGGCTCAGGGACGGACTCCTACGAGCAGTACTTC. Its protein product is CASSIKLGSGTDSYEQYF.

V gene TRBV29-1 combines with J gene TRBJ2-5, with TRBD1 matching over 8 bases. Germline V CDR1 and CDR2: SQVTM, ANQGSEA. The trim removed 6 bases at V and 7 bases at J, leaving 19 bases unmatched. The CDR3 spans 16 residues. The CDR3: CSVLPPGQAALGTQYF. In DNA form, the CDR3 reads TGCAGCGTACTGCCTCCGGGACAGGCCGCTTTGGGGACCCAGTACTTC.

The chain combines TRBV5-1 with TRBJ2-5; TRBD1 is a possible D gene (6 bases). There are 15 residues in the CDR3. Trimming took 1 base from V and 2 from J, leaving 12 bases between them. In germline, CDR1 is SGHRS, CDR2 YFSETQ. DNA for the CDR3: TGCGCCAGCAGCTTGATAGGACAGTTACAAGAGACCCAGTACTTC. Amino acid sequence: CASSLIGQLQETQYF.

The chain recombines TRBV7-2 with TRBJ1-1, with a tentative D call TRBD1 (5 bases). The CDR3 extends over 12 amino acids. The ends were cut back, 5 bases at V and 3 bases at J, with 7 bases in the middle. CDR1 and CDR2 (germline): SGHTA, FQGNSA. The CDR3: CASSRGDTEAFF. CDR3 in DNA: TGTGCCAGCAGCCGGGGGGACACTGAAGCTTTCTTT.